The 22 T cell receptor beta chains given below trace back to one sample, sequenced in a study of cytomegalovirus exposure and HLA in healthy donors (dated by TCRdb to 2016 to 2017). Library preparation used the immunoSEQ multiplex PCR assay. For the multiplex PCR, a mixture combining 60 forward primers for TCR Vbeta segments and 13 reverse primers for TCR Jbeta segments was used. This is the immuneACCESS table as TCRdb keeps it, with only in-frame sequences that have V and J called. A part of the clones is gone; compared with another copy, unresolved V genes explain less than half, and the rest is unexplained. Present in this sample are roughly 34,000 clones, roughly two thirds of which were seen just once. Less than 8.5% of the sample comes from the top ten. The specimen was PBMCs. These receptors were obtained from a man in his thirties or forties in good health and CMV-seronegative.

The gene calls are TRBV4-1 and TRBJ1-1, with D tentatively TRBD1 (5 bases). CDR1 and CDR2 (germline): MGHRA, YSYEKL. Trimming pared 0 bases from V and 11 bases from J, leaving 16 bases between. The CDR3 is 14 amino acids. DNA for the CDR3: TGCGCCAGCAGCCAAGACTGGGGAGGGGAGGAGGCTTTCTTT. Amino acid sequence: CASSQDWGGEEAFF.

The chain is built from TRBV10-2 and TRBJ1-5; D possibly corresponds to TRBD1 (6 bases). Germline V gene lookup returns CDR1 WSHSY and CDR2 SAAADI. Trimming shortened V by 8 bases and J by 3 bases, and 11 bases separated the two germline ends. CDR3 length: 13 residues. The CDR3 DNA reads as TGCGCCAGCCGTAGGGACAACAATCAGCCCCAGCATTTT. Protein: CASRRDNNQPQHF.

This clone was seen a single time. This chain joins TRBV9 and TRBJ1-2; D gene ambiguous. The CDR3 has 13 residues. V lost 5 bases and J lost 5, with 13 bases in between. Germline CDR1 SGDLS, CDR2 YYNGEE. CDR3 loop: CASSTDINYGYTF. As DNA, the CDR3 is TGTGCCAGCAGTACCGACATAAATTATGGCTACACCTTC. Looking up the rest from reference TRBV9 and TRBJ1-2 gives the full variable domain: DSGVTQTPKHLITATGQRVTLRCSPRSGDLSVYWYQQSLDQGLQFLIQYYNGEERAKGNILERFSAQQFPDLHSELNLSSLELGDSALYFCASSTDINYGYTFGSGTRLTVV.

The chain links TRBV9 to TRBJ2-5, with a possible D match to TRBD1 (6 bases). Deletions cut 2 bases from V and 5 bases from J, with 13 bases between. Germline V gene sequence: CDR1 SGDLS, CDR2 YYNGEE. CDR3 size: 14 residues. The CDR3 nucleotides read TGTGCCAGCAGCGTCAGGGGCCGGCGCGAGACCCAGTACTTC. It codes for CASSVRGRRETQYF.

The V and J genes are TRBV18 and TRBJ1-1, with D tentatively TRBD1 (6 bases). This CDR3 contains 14 residues. Germline V gene data show CDR1 as KGHSH and CDR2 as LQKENI. The V gene lost 3 bases and the J gene lost 0 bases, with 8 bases spanning the gap. The DNA for the CDR3 is TGTGCCAGCTCACCCTCAGGGGTGAACACTGAAGCTTTCTTT. Its protein product is CASSPSGVNTEAFF.

CDR3 protein: CASSESRGWSTDTQYF. CDR3 DNA: TGTGCCAGCAGTGAATCCAGGGGATGGAGCACAGATACGCAGTATTTT. The chain recombines TRBV6-1 with TRBJ2-3; perhaps TRBD1 as D (6 bases). The CDR3 contains 16 residues. Germline loops: CDR1 MNHNS, CDR2 SASEGT. Trimming took off 2 bases at V and 0 bases at J, with 12 bases between the two ends.

This clone has a handful of counts. The chain is built from TRBV4-3 and TRBJ2-6; D is uncertain. The V end lost 0 bases, the J end lost 1 base, and 19 bases lay between the germline ends. This CDR3 region has 20 residues. The germline gives CDR1 LGHNA, CDR2 YSLEER. The CDR3 region has the DNA TGCGCCAGCAGCCAAGATGATGTGGTCAGGTCAGCTTCTGGGGCCAACGTCCTGACTTTC. Protein sequence: CASSQDDVVRSASGANVLTF.

This rearrangement joins TRBV25-1 to TRBJ2-1; 10 nucleotides line up with TRBD1. CDR3 length: 15 residues. The V and J ends lost 3 bases and 10 bases, in that order; junction bases with no gene match: 9. The V gene's germline CDR1 is MGHDK and CDR2 SYGVNS. This CDR3 reads CASSDRDRGWWEQFF. In DNA, the CDR3 is TGTGCCAGCAGTGACCGGGACAGGGGTTGGTGGGAGCAGTTCTTC.

V usage is TRBV21-1 and J usage is TRBJ2-1; no check of the table's D call, TRBD2, against the DNA was made. TRBV21-1 is an annotated pseudogene. The CDR3 spans 15 residues. In DNA form, the CDR3 reads TGTGCCAGCAGCAAAGTCGGGACTAGTACCAATGAGCAGTTCTTC. Translation gives CASSKVGTSTNEQFF.

V and J are TRBV4-1 and TRBJ2-5; 10 bases map to TRBD1. Germline V gene sequence: CDR1 MGHRA, CDR2 YSYEKL. V dropped 1 base and J dropped 2; count of bases not matched to a gene: 1. This CDR3 has 15 amino acids. Here the CDR3 reads CASSQAGQGQETQYF. The CDR3 DNA reads as TGCGCCAGCAGCCAAGCGGGACAGGGGCAAGAGACCCAGTACTTC.

This chain links TRBV11-1 with TRBJ2-5; no clear D gene. CDR1 is SGHAT and CDR2 is FQDESV in the germline V gene (reference sequence). With 3 bases removed from V and 5 bases from J, the gap between germline ends came to 4 bases. This CDR3 region has 11 residues. Here the CDR3 DNA reads TGTGCCAGCAGCTTCGTCGAGACCCAGTACTTC. Translating gives CASSFVETQYF.

J is TRBJ1-5 and V is TRBV6-5; D is possibly TRBD1 (6 bases). CDR3 length: 15 amino acids. CDR1 and CDR2 from the germline V gene are MNHEY and SVGAGI. V lost 4 bases and J 7 bases, leaving 17 bases between the germline ends. The CDR3 reads CASSSPGGAGQPQHF. The DNA for the CDR3 is TGTGCCAGCAGTTCTCCGGGGGGGGCTGGGCAGCCCCAGCATTTT.

This chain uses TRBV10-1 with TRBJ1-5; maybe TRBD1 (5 bases). This CDR3 has 13 amino acids. Deletions cut 9 bases from V and 4 bases from J, with 13 bases between. CDR1 is WNHNN, CDR2 SYGVQD, per germline (reference sequence). In DNA form, the CDR3 reads TGCGCCAGTCAGTCCGACAGAAATCAGCCCCAGCATTTT. Protein: CASQSDRNQPQHF.

The chain carries TRBV29-1 and TRBJ1-1; 7 positions match TRBD1. Germline V lookup: CDR1 SQVTM, CDR2 ANQGSEA. This CDR3 is built from 12 residues. V shed 4 bases and J 4 bases; nucleotides not matched to a gene: 3. The CDR3 DNA follows: TGCAGCGTTGCTAACAGGGGCACTGAAGCTTTCTTT. Translation: CSVANRGTEAFF.

The chain uses TRBV7-2 and TRBJ2-2; D is possibly TRBD1 (5 bases). The CDR3 length is 15 residues. Trimming took 2 bases from V and 1 from J, leaving 8 bases between them. Germline V CDR1 and CDR2: SGHTA, FQGNSA. The CDR3 region has the DNA TGTGCCAGCAGCTTACTGGGGCAGAACACCGGGGAGCTGTTTTTT. It yields the protein CASSLLGQNTGELFF.

This clone showed up just a few times. The gene calls are TRBV6-1 and TRBJ1-6; maybe TRBD1 (5 bases). Germline CDR1 is MNHNS and CDR2 is SASEGT. This CDR3 is built from 14 residues. Trimming cost V 4 bases and J 5 bases, with 9 bases left between them. This CDR3 is CASSVDRNNSPLHF. In DNA, the CDR3 is TGTGCCAGCAGTGTTGACAGAAATAATTCACCCCTCCACTTT.

This chain's CDR3 is CASSQEGPNNSPLHF. CDR3 nucleotides: TGCGCCAGCAGCCAAGAGGGGCCCAATAATTCACCCCTCCACTTT. The gene calls are TRBV4-3 and TRBJ1-6; D might be TRBD1 (5 bases). The CDR3 runs to 15 residues. Per the germline V gene, CDR1 is LGHNA and CDR2 is YSLEER. Between the trimmed V and J ends, which lost 0 bases and 5 bases, there was a span of 8 bases.

The sample holds one count of this clone. The chain combines TRBV5-1 with TRBJ2-2; 9 bases fit TRBD1. V lost 4 bases to trimming and J lost 4 bases; unmatched junction nucleotides: 8. Germline CDR1 is SGHRS and CDR2 is YFSETQ. The CDR3 totals 16 residues. CDR3 region: CASSPPGQGSTGELFF. CDR3 bases: TGCGCCAGCAGCCCGCCGGGACAGGGTTCCACCGGGGAGCTGTTTTTT.

The V gene is TRBV5-4, the J gene TRBJ1-3; D is uncertain. The CDR3 has 15 amino acids. Trimming pared 4 bases from V and 0 bases from J, leaving 11 bases between. Germline V lookup: CDR1 SGHNT, CDR2 YYREEE (reference sequence). Here the CDR3 DNA reads TGTGCCAGCAGCCCGGGTGGGAGCTCTGGAAACACCATATATTTT. It translates to CASSPGGSSGNTIYF.

J is TRBJ1-5 and V is TRBV7-6, with D uncertain. Trimming took off 2 bases at V and 5 bases at J, with 7 bases between the two ends. Germline values: CDR1 SGHVS, CDR2 FNYEAQ. This CDR3 comprises 13 residues. CDR3 amino acids: CASSLNRDQPQHF. The CDR3 nucleotides are TGTGCCAGCAGCTTAAACCGAGATCAGCCCCAGCATTTT.

The gene calls are TRBV25-1 and TRBJ2-7, with 7 positions matching TRBD1. This CDR3 comprises 13 residues. Germline CDR1 MGHDK, CDR2 SYGVNS. With 5 bases clipped from V and 2 bases from J, the junction kept 3 bases outside the gene matches. CDR3 sequence: CASSRQGAYEQYF. The CDR3 DNA reads TGTGCCAGCAGTCGACAGGGTGCCTACGAGCAGTACTTC.

The count of this clone is one. The rearrangement joins TRBV2 to TRBJ2-7; tentative D call: TRBD1 (5 bases). Trimming left V 8 bases short and J 3 bases short, with 20 bases between. Germline CDR1 reads SNHLY; CDR2 reads FYNNEI. The CDR3 consists of 15 residues. DNA of the CDR3: TGTGCCAGCCGTCGCGATCGGACACCCATCTACGAGCAGTACTTC. It yields the protein CASRRDRTPIYEQYF. The full variable domain, completed using reference TRBV2 and TRBJ2-7, is EPEVTQTPSHQVTQMGQEVILRCVPISNHLYFYWYRQILGQKVEFLVSFYNNEISEKSEIFDDQFSVERPDGSNFTLKIRSTKLEDSAMYFCASRRDRTPIYEQYFGPGTRLTVT.